These 11 T cell receptor beta chains were all obtained from the same sample, sequenced in a study of T-cell reconstitution after alpha-beta-depleted transplantation in children. For TCRbeta, the library was prepared with unique molecular identifiers. Using its own MiXCR run on the PCR reads, TCRdb lists one record per CDR3 protein. The sample has around 270,000 distinct CDR3 sequences; about a tenth are singletons. The starting material was PBMCs, obtained before TCRalphabeta/CD19-depleted stem cell transplant. These receptors were collected from a boy younger than two with acute myeloid leukemia, due to receive a stem cell transplant.

There are many counts of this clonotype. The rearrangement joins TRBV11-2 to TRBJ2-5; perhaps D is TRBD1 or TRBD2 (6 bases each). The germline V and J ends were trimmed by 1 base and 3 bases, with 12 bases remaining between them. Germline values: CDR1 SGHAT, CDR2 FQNNGV. The CDR3 length is 15 residues. The CDR3, as DNA: TGTGCCAGCAGCTTAGTCGGGGGCGGGGAAGAGACCCAGTACTTC. Translation: CASSLVGGGEETQYF.

This clonotype was recorded many times. The chain combines TRBV20-1 with TRBJ1-1, with D unresolved. Germline-derived CDR1 and CDR2 are DFQATT and SNEGSKA (reference sequence). The CDR3 is 11 amino acids. The CDR3 coding sequence is TGCATTAGTATAAAAAGCGGTGAAGCTTTCTTT. Translating gives CISIKSGEAFF.

This clonotype has ten or more counts. The chain joins TRBV28 to TRBJ1-5, with D hard to call. V lost 8 bases to trimming and J lost 12 bases, with 14 bases between them. The germline V gene encodes CDR1 MDHEN and CDR2 SYDVKM. This CDR3 is built from 11 residues. CDR3 region: CASLGGKRQHF. The DNA for the CDR3 is TGTGCCAGCTTGGGAGGAAAACGCCAGCATTTT.

The rearrangement links TRBV13 to TRBJ1-2; TRBD1 might be the D (5 bases). Germline assignment: CDR1 PRHDT and CDR2 FYEKMQ (reference sequence). The CDR3 contains 15 residues. V lost 5 bases and J lost 4, with 17 bases in between. The CDR3 DNA is TGTGCCAGCAGCCCCTTGGGGACCCGAGCCTATGGCTACACCTTC. Translating gives CASSPLGTRAYGYTF.

V gene TRBV12-3 or TRBV12-4 combines with J gene TRBJ2-3, with 8 bases lining up with TRBD2. V gave up 5 bases and J gave up 4 bases; unmatched junction bases: 5. The CDR3 loop spans 14 amino acids. In DNA, the CDR3 is TGTGCCAGCAGTCGGACTAGCTCGGCAGATACGCAGTATTTT. This sequence encodes CASSRTSSADTQYF.

This clonotype has only a few counts. The V gene is TRBV14, the J gene TRBJ2-5; the match to TRBD2 covers 12 bases. Germline V gene sequence: CDR1 SGHDN, CDR2 FVKESK. The CDR3 sequence is 17 residues long. V was clipped by 2 bases and J by 5 bases; unmatched bases: 9. The CDR3 coding sequence is TGTGCCAGCAGCCAACTAGCGGGAGGGCCGACAAGGGAGACCCAGTACTTC. Amino acid sequence: CASSQLAGGPTRETQYF.

This clonotype was detected ten times or more. The chain joins TRBV12-3 or TRBV12-4 to TRBJ1-1; 8 nucleotides line up with TRBD1. V was pared by 2 bases and J by 0 bases, with 2 bases of the junction left unmatched. The CDR3 is 15 amino acids. CDR3 loop: CASSLPGQVNTEAFF. CDR3 DNA sequence: TGTGCCAGCAGTTTACCGGGACAGGTGAACACTGAAGCTTTCTTT.

In its sample, this clonotype was seen many times. One end of the junction is discordant with germline, which a read error may explain. V gene TRBV10-2 combines with J gene TRBJ1-1, with a possible D match to TRBD1 (6 bases). The CDR3 has 15 amino acids. Germline V gene sequence: CDR1 WSHSY, CDR2 SAAADI. CDR3 loop: CASSDLRGGNTEAFF. The CDR3 DNA sequence: TGTGCCAGCAGTGACCTCAGAGGGGGGAACACTGAAGCTTTCTTT.

This clonotype was counted many times. This rearrangement joins TRBV20-1 to TRBJ2-3; 11 bases agree with TRBD2. This CDR3 is built from 15 residues. From germline, CDR1 is DFQATT and CDR2 SNEGSKA (reference sequence). The J segment lost 2 bases and the V segment lost 3 bases, leaving 4 bases of the junction unmatched. CDR3 protein: CSASRLAGSTDTQYF. CDR3 DNA sequence: TGCAGTGCTAGCCGACTAGCGGGGTCCACAGATACGCAGTATTTT.

This clonotype was counted ten times or more. The chain has TRBV20-1 and TRBJ1-1; D is possibly TRBD1 (6 bases). CDR1 is DFQATT and CDR2 is SNEGSKA in the germline V gene (reference sequence). The CDR3 spans 14 residues. The germline V and J ends were trimmed by 2 bases and 8 bases, with 18 bases remaining between them. DNA of the CDR3: TGCAGTGCTAGACTGGGGGCAGGGGCCCTAGAAGCTTTCTTT. Amino acid sequence: CSARLGAGALEAFF.

The chain joins TRBV18 to TRBJ2-3, with 9 bases lining up with TRBD1. J lost 7 bases, V lost 0 bases, and 2 bases had no gene match. The length of the CDR3 is 14 residues. Germline CDR1 KGHSH, CDR2 LQKENI. Written as DNA, the CDR3 is TGTGCCAGCTCACCACCGGACAGGGGTCATACGCAGTATTTT. It encodes CASSPPDRGHTQYF.